These 3 T cell receptor beta chains were all obtained from the same sample, sequenced in a study of blood T cell repertoires in COVID-19. Produced via immunoSEQ multiplex PCR; TCRdb's table is partial and in-frame only. The data hold about 80,000 clones, with 70% to 90% observed a single time. Sequencing was carried out using peripheral blood. The receptor source for this set is a man older than 75 with active or convalescent COVID-19.

V usage is TRBV9 and J usage is TRBJ1-4; 9 bases line up with TRBD1. With V trimmed by 3 bases and J by 7 bases, 10 bases remained unmatched. Germline-derived CDR1 and CDR2 are SGDLS and YYNGEE. The CDR3 is made up of 16 amino acids. The CDR3 loop is CASSAEQGARGEKLFF. The CDR3 DNA sequence: TGTGCCAGCAGCGCGGAACAGGGGGCGCGAGGTGAAAAACTGTTTTTT. Looking up the rest from reference TRBV9 and TRBJ1-4 gives the full variable domain: DSGVTQTPKHLITATGQRVTLRCSPRSGDLSVYWYQQSLDQGLQFLIQYYNGEERAKGNILERFSAQQFPDLHSELNLSSLELGDSALYFCASSAEQGARGEKLFFGSGTQLSVL.

The chain uses TRBV18 and TRBJ1-1; D might be TRBD1 (5 bases). The CDR3 extends over 16 amino acids. Trimming took 8 bases from V and 5 from J, leaving 24 bases between them. Germline V gives CDR1 KGHSH, CDR2 LQKENI. DNA of the CDR3: TGTGCCAGCCAAACCGGGACGGGGGATCGGGTAACTGAAGCTTTCTTT. Amino acid sequence: CASQTGTGDRVTEAFF.

This chain connects TRBV28 to TRBJ1-5, with D possibly matching TRBD1 (6 bases). V was cut by 10 bases and J by 5 bases, with 15 bases left in between. Germline V lookup: CDR1 MDHEN, CDR2 SYDVKM. There are 13 residues in the CDR3. This CDR3 is CATYRARHQPQHF. For the CDR3, the DNA is TGTGCCACCTACAGGGCCCGGCATCAGCCCCAGCATTTT.